The 21 T cell receptor beta chains reported below all come from one sample, sequenced in a study of molecular identifiers for immune sequencing clone quantification. TCRdb fed the PCR reads into MiXCR, producing one record per CDR3 protein. The data contain about 510,000 distinct CDR3 sequences, around 21% of them singletons. The sample taken for sequencing was naive CD8+ T cells from blood, with Jurkat cell RNA spiked in. Subset given: FACS-sorted CD8+CD4-CCR7+CD45RA+ naive T cells. Source of these receptors: a human donor in good health. Some libraries in this study had Jurkat cell RNA spiked in.

This clonotype was counted only a few times. The chain joins TRBV28 to TRBJ1-1; 8 bases are shared with TRBD1. Germline values: CDR1 MDHEN, CDR2 SYDVKM. The CDR3 runs 14 residues. V shed 3 bases and J 6 bases; nucleotides not matched to a gene: 6. In nucleotides, the CDR3 is TGTGCCAGCAGTTTCAGGGGGCTTATGGCTGAAGCTTTCTTT. Residues: CASSFRGLMAEAFF.

This clonotype appeared a few times. The V and J genes are TRBV20-1 and TRBJ1-6; 11 nucleotides agree with TRBD1. The junction had 13 bases not matched to a gene; V was cut back by 1 base and J by 14 bases. CDR1 is DFQATT and CDR2 is SNEGSKA in the germline V gene (reference sequence). This CDR3 is 16 amino acids long. The CDR3 DNA follows: TGCAGTGCTAGAGCCGAGGACAGGGGGCTACCTAGGGCCCTCCACTTT. Residues: CSARAEDRGLPRALHF.

This clonotype was found a few times. J is TRBJ1-2 and V is TRBV2; 8 bases map to TRBD1. J lost 0 bases, V lost 0 bases, and 3 bases had no gene match. Germline V gives CDR1 SNHLY, CDR2 FYNNEI. This CDR3 region has 16 residues. The CDR3 coding sequence is TGTGCCAGCAGTGAAGCGGGACAGGCGCCTAACTATGGCTACACCTTC. Translated, it gives CASSEAGQAPNYGYTF.

This clonotype came up once. The CDR3 sequence is CASSLSLAGTLIGETQYF. Here the CDR3 DNA reads TGTGCCAGCAGCTTGTCCCTAGCGGGAACCCTCATCGGGGAGACCCAGTACTTC. The chain recombines TRBV5-6 with TRBJ2-5, with TRBD2 identical over 9 bases. The length of the CDR3 is 18 residues. Germline loops: CDR1 SGHDT, CDR2 YYEEEE. The trim removed 1 base at V and 5 bases at J, leaving 15 bases unmatched.

A note on this clonotype: A single base separates this from a much larger clone, so it may be a read error. The chain links TRBV29-1 to TRBJ2-7, with a tentative D call TRBD2 (6 bases). The CDR3 loop spans 13 amino acids. CDR1 SQVTM and CDR2 ANQGSEA come from the germline V gene. CDR3 nucleotides: TGCAACGTTGAAGGCGGGGAAGGGTACGAGCAGTACTTC. Its protein product is CNVEGGEGYEQYF.

This clonotype was detected only a few times. The gene calls are TRBV27 and TRBJ1-6; 10 bases agree with TRBD1. Germline V CDR1 and CDR2: MNHEY, SMNVEV (reference sequence). V shed 0 bases, J shed 10 bases, and the junction held 3 bases outside the gene matches. The CDR3 loop spans 15 amino acids. CDR3 sequence (DNA): TGTGCCAGCAGTTTATCGACAGGGGGCCGGTCACCCCTCCACTTT. This encodes CASSLSTGGRSPLHF.

This clonotype has at least ten counts. The V and J genes are TRBV4-1 and TRBJ1-1, with D unresolved. The CDR3 sequence is 12 residues long. CDR1 MGHRA and CDR2 YSYEKL come from the germline V gene. Between the trimmed V and J ends, which lost 2 bases and 1 base, there was a span of 2 bases. CDR3 DNA: TGCGCCAGCAGCCAACAGAACACTGAAGCTTTCTTT. Its translation: CASSQQNTEAFF.

The chain joins TRBV20-1 to TRBJ2-3; the D call may be TRBD1 or TRBD2 (5 bases each). The CDR3 sequence is 16 residues long. The germline gives CDR1 DFQATT, CDR2 SNEGSKA (reference sequence). Trimming pared 5 bases from V and 2 bases from J, leaving 20 bases between. CDR3 region: CSAGPTSQGPTDTQYF. As DNA, the CDR3 is TGCAGTGCTGGACCTACAAGTCAGGGACCCACAGATACGCAGTATTTT.

This clonotype was picked up many times. The chain links TRBV27 to TRBJ2-7; D is uncertain. V lost 2 bases and J 4 bases, leaving 21 bases between the germline ends. Looked up from germline, CDR1 is MNHEY and CDR2 is SMNVEV (reference sequence). This CDR3 has 17 amino acids. CDR3 nucleotides: TGTGCCAGCAGTTTACTCTCGGCCGACGGTAACCCTTACGAGCAGTACTTC. It specifies CASSLLSADGNPYEQYF.

Ten or more counts support this clonotype. V and J are TRBV14 and TRBJ1-4, with unresolved D. This CDR3 region has 13 residues. V was trimmed by 9 bases and J by 7 bases, leaving 15 bases between them. Germline CDR1 reads SGHDN; CDR2 reads FVKESK. CDR3 DNA sequence: TGTGCCAGGGGCGGGGAGTACGCTGAAAAACTGTTTTTT. Amino acid sequence: CARGGEYAEKLFF.

The rearrangement joins TRBV9 to TRBJ2-7; TRBD2 aligns across 13 bases. V dropped 3 bases and J dropped 7; count of bases not matched to a gene: 10. Germline CDR1 SGDLS, CDR2 YYNGEE. The CDR3 is 16 residues long. The CDR3 DNA is TGTGCCAGCAGCGCCCTAGGCGGGACTAGCGGGGTTGAGCAGTACTTC. Its translation: CASSALGGTSGVEQYF.

In regard to this clonotype: A read error may account for a junction end that differs from germline. The chain joins TRBV6-2 or TRBV6-3 to TRBJ2-7; D call uncertain. Germline CDR1 MNHEY, CDR2 SVGEGT. This CDR3 region has 15 residues. The CDR3 protein is CASSYSDPAVGERYF. The CDR3 DNA sequence: TGTGCCAGCAGTTACTCGGACCCCGCGGTTGGCGAGCGGTACTTC.

This clonotype occurred many times. The chain combines TRBV6-2 or TRBV6-3 with TRBJ1-1; 7 bases match TRBD1. The V gene end was trimmed by 5 bases and the J gene end by 4 bases; junction bases not matched to a gene: 22. There are 19 residues in the CDR3. In germline, CDR1 is MNHEY, CDR2 SVGEGT. The DNA for the CDR3 is TGTGCCAGCAGTGACGACCGGGACAGACGAACACGTGTCGGCACTGAAGCTTTCTTT. Its translation: CASSDDRDRRTRVGTEAFF.

This clonotype showed up just once. This is likely a read error, given that the CDR3 carries no conserved phenylalanine or tryptophan at its end. The V gene is TRBV12-3 or TRBV12-4, the J gene TRBJ2-7; D remains ambiguous. This CDR3 contains 14 residues. With 3 bases removed from V and 4 bases from J, the gap between germline ends came to 13 bases. The CDR3, as DNA: TGTGCCAGCAGTTTGGCGGCCAGCGAATACGAGCAGTACTCC. Its translation is CASSLAASEYEQYS.

This clonotype has more than one count but fewer than ten. This chain connects TRBV27 to TRBJ2-1; TRBD1 matches 7 bases. J was trimmed by 0 bases and V by 3 bases; bases with no gene match: 2. The CDR3 is made up of 15 amino acids. The germline CDR1 and CDR2 sequences are MNHEY and SMNVEV (reference sequence). The CDR3 DNA reads as TGTGCCAGCAGTTTTGACAGGGCCTCCTACAATGAGCAGTTCTTC. Its translation: CASSFDRASYNEQFF.

This clonotype was recorded at least ten times. V usage is TRBV29-1 and J usage is TRBJ2-3; TRBD2 aligns across 8 bases. The CDR3 is 15 residues long. V shed 3 bases, J shed 2 bases, and the junction held 7 bases outside the gene matches. The germline V gene encodes CDR1 SQVTM and CDR2 ANQGSEA. The CDR3 DNA is TGCAGCGTTGAGCCGCAAGCGGGAGCCACAGATACGCAGTATTTT. Translated: CSVEPQAGATDTQYF.

The rearrangement links TRBV27 to TRBJ1-1; a weak D match, TRBD1 (5 bases). CDR1 and CDR2 from the germline V gene are MNHEY and SMNVEV (reference sequence). The CDR3 is 14 amino acids. V gave up 5 bases and J gave up 4 bases, with 14 bases separating them. CDR3 nucleotides: TGTGCCAGCAGTCCTAGGGGAGTGGGCACTGAAGCTTTCTTT. Its translation is CASSPRGVGTEAFF.

This clonotype has more than one count but fewer than ten. CDR3 in amino acids: CASSLKGRGRGGLETQYF. The CDR3 coding sequence is TGTGCCAGCAGCTTAAAGGGGCGTGGACGGGGGGGGTTAGAGACCCAGTACTTC. The chain couples TRBV7-2 to TRBJ2-5, with TRBD2 matching 8 bases. There are 18 residues in the CDR3. Germline-derived CDR1 and CDR2 are SGHTA and FQGNSA. V lost 2 bases, J lost 4 bases, and 15 bases stayed unmatched.

The chain uses TRBV9 and TRBJ2-3; possibly TRBD1 or TRBD2 for D (5 bases each). Germline V CDR1 and CDR2: SGDLS, YYNGEE. V was trimmed by 1 base and J by 5 bases, leaving 14 bases between them. The CDR3 runs 15 residues. CDR3 protein: CASSVSGTNGDTQYF. CDR3 coding DNA: TGTGCCAGCAGCGTATCCGGGACCAATGGAGATACGCAGTATTTT.

There are many counts of this clonotype. CDR3 sequence: CASDQNTEAFF. The CDR3 DNA reads as TGTGCCAGCGATCAGAACACTGAAGCTTTCTTT. The rearrangement joins TRBV7-9 to TRBJ1-1; D remains ambiguous. Germline values: CDR1 SEHNR, CDR2 FQNEAQ (reference sequence). The CDR3 runs to 11 residues. Trimming took 8 bases from V and 1 from J, leaving 5 bases between them.

This clonotype showed up many times. V is TRBV7-2 and J is TRBJ1-6; 7 positions match TRBD1. CDR3 length: 17 amino acids. Germline V CDR1 and CDR2: SGHTA, FQGNSA. With 5 bases clipped from V and 0 bases from J, the junction kept 7 bases outside the gene matches. As DNA, the CDR3 is TGTGCCAGCAGCCCAGGGACAGTACCCTCCTATAATTCACCCCTCCACTTT. Encoded protein: CASSPGTVPSYNSPLHF.